The present T cell receptor beta chain was sequenced within a study of cytotoxic CD8 clonotypes in ibrutinib-treated CLL. Study at large: Included were roughly ten relapsed/refractory and over 14 treatment-naive patients, of whom approximately 17 were IGHV unmutated.

Clones were read by immunoSEQ multiplex PCR, and TCRdb kept only the in-frame ones, dropping some. The table has 110,000 to 150,000 clones, 60% to 80% seen once. Note on this clone: Its antigen remains unidentified.

In germline, CDR1 is LNHDA, CDR2 SQIVND (reference sequence). This CDR3 contains 15 residues. The V gene end was trimmed by 5 bases and the J gene end by 1 base; junction bases not matched to a gene: 7. Findings and limits, study-wide: On treatment, the uncommon public clonotypes contracted or remained stable.

The receptor's source is a human donor with chronic lymphocytic leukemia. V and J are TRBV19 and TRBJ2-7; TRBD1 matches 8 bases. This material consisted of PBMCs, taken after 12 months of ibrutinib treatment. CDR3 sequence: CASSRFRDRSYEQYF. The CDR3 DNA follows: TGTGCCAGTAGTCGGTTCCGGGACAGGTCCTACGAGCAGTACTTC.